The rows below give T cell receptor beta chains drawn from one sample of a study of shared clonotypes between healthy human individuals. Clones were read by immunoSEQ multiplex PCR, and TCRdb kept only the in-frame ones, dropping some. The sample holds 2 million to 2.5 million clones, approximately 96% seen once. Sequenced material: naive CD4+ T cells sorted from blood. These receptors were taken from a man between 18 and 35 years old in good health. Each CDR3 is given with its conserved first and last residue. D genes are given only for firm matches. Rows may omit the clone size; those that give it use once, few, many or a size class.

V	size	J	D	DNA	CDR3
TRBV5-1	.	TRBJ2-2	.	TGCGCCAGCAGCTTGGTGGCGTCCGAAACCGGGGAGCTGTTTTTT	CASSLVASETGELFF
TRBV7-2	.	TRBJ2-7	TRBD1	TGTGCCAGCAGCCCGGACAGGGGATCCTACGAGCAGTACTTC	CASSPDRGSYEQYF
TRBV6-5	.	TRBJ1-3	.	TGTGCCAGCAGTTACTCGGGCAACTCTGGAAACACCATATATTTT	CASSYSGNSGNTIYF
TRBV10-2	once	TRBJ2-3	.	TGCGCCAGCAGTGAGTTTTGGACTAGGGGGACAGATACGCAGTATTTT	CASSEFWTRGTDTQYF
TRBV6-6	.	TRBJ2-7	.	TGTGCCAGCAGCCTTACGCCTAATAGCTACGAGCAGTACTTC	CASSLTPNSYEQYF
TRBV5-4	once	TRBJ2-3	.	TGTGCCAGCAGCTTCCCGGGCACAGATACGCAGTATTTT	CASSFPGTDTQYF
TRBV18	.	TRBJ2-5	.	TGTGCCAGCTCACCACAGGGGGTAGAGACCCAGTACTTC	CASSPQGVETQYF
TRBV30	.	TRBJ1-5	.	TGTGCCTGGAGTGTAGGGCCAGGCAACAATCAGCCCCAGCATTTT	CAWSVGPGNNQPQHF
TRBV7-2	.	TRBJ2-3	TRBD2	TGTGCCAGCAGCCGCACCACTAGCGGGAGTAGCACAGATACGCAGTATTTT	CASSRTTSGSSTDTQYF
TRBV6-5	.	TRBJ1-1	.	TGTGCCAGCAGTTACGAAGCGACTGAAGCTTTCTTT	CASSYEATEAFF
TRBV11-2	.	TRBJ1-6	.	TGTGCCAGCAGCTTAATTCCCAGGCCTGGTAATTCACCCCTCCACTTT	CASSLIPRPGNSPLHF
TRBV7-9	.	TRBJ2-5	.	TGTGCCACCGAGGAGGGGTCGCAAGAGACCCAGTACTTC	CATEEGSQETQYF
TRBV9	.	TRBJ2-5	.	TGTGCCAGCAGCGTAGCTAAGATCCAAGAGACCCAGTACTTC	CASSVAKIQETQYF
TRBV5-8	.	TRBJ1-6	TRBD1	TGTGCCAGCAGCTTTGGACAGGGATATTCACCCCTCCACTTT	CASSFGQGYSPLHF
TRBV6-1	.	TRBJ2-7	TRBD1	TGTGCCAGCAGTGCAATATTTAGGGGGCGAACGGGGGAGCAGTACTTC	CASSAIFRGRTGEQYF
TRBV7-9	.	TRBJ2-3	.	TGTGCCAGCAGCTTGAAGGGTAGCACAGATACGCAGTATTTT	CASSLKGSTDTQYF
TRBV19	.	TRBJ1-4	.	TGTGCCAGTAGTCCTCGGGGACTGGGAACTAATGAAAAACTGTTTTTT	CASSPRGLGTNEKLFF
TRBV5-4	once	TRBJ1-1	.	TGTGCCAGCAGCTTAGGTGGGAACACTGAAGCTTTCTTT	CASSLGGNTEAFF
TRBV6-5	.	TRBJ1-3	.	TGTGCCAGCAGTTACTCTGCGCTAAGCTCTGGAAACACCATATATTTT	CASSYSALSSGNTIYF
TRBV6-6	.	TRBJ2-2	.	TGTGCCAGCGGGGGTACCACCGGGGAGCTGTTTTTT	CASGGTTGELFF
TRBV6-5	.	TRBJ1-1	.	TGTGCCAGCATCTGGGGGGGCGCGGGGACAACTGAAGCTTTCTTT	CASIWGGAGTTEAFF
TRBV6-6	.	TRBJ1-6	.	TGTGCCAGCAGCCTGGGGAGAGGGAAGGTGAATTCACCCCTCCACTTT	CASSLGRGKVNSPLHF
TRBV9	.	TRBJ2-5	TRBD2	TGTGCCAGCAGCGTAGCTATTGGCGGGGGGTTCCAAGAGACCCAGTACTTC	CASSVAIGGGFQETQYF
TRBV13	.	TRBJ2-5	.	TGTGCCAGCAGCCGAGGTCGGGGCTTAGAGACCCAGTACTTC	CASSRGRGLETQYF
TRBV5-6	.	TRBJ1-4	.	TGTGCCAGCAGCCCAACCACAGGGTGGAGTGAAAAACTGTTTTTT	CASSPTTGWSEKLFF
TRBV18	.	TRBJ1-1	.	TGTGCCAGCTCCCCGGCAGGTATAGCAGCTTTCTTT	CASSPAGIAAFF
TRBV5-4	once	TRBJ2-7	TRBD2	TGTGCCAGCAGCCGCGCGGGGCGGGAGATGCCTGGGGAGCAGTACTTC	CASSRAGREMPGEQYF